This TCR beta chain was retrieved from a study of T cell changes during pregnancy in multiple sclerosis. Germline CDR1 is LGHNT and CDR2 is FRNRAP. The CDR3 is made up of 16 amino acids. With 6 bases clipped from V and 1 base from J, the junction kept 7 bases outside the gene matches. The method was immunoSEQ multiplex PCR; TCRdb's version includes in-frame clones alone and lacks a portion of them. The sample records some 51,000 clones, around 94% being singletons. The sequencing here drew on CD4+ T cells from peripheral blood mononuclear cells, taken in the second trimester of pregnancy. The chain has TRBV12-5 and TRBJ2-3, with 10 bases lining up with TRBD2. The sequence came from a female donor with multiple sclerosis, enrolled in a pregnancy study. The CDR3 DNA reads TGTGCTAGTGGCCCTAGCGGGGGCCTCCGCACAGATACGCAGTATTTT. Protein sequence: CASGPSGGLRTDTQYF.